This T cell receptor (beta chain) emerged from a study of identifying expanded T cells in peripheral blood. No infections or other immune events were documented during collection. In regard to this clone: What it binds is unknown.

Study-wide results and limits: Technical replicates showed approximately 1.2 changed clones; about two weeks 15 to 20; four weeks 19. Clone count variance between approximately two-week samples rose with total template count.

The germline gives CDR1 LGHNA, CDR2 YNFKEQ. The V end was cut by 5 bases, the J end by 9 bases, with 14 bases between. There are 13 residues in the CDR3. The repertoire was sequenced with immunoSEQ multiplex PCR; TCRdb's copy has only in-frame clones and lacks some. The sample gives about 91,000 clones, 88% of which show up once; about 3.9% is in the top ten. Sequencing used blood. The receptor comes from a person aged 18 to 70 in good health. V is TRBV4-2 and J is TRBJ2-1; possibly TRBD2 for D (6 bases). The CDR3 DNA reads TGTGCCAGCAGCGGCACTAGCTCGCGTGAGCAGTTCTTC. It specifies CASSGTSSREQFF.